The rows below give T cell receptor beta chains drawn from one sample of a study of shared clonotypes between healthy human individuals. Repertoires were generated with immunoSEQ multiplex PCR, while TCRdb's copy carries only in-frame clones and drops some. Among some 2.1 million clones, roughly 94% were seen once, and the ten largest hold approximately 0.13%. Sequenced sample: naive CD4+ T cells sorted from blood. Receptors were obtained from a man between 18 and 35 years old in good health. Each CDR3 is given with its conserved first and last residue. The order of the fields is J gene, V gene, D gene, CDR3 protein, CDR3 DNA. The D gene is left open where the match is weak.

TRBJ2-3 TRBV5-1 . CASSFGRGSSDTQYF TGCGCCAGCAGCTTCGGCAGGGGCTCATCAGATACGCAGTATTTT
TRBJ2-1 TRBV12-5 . CASGIMGFVYSYNEQFF TGTGCTAGTGGTATAATGGGGTTTGTCTACTCCTACAATGAGCAGTTCTTC
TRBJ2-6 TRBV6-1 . CASSTQGKGANVLTF TGTGCCAGCAGTACACAGGGTAAAGGGGCCAACGTCCTGACTTTC
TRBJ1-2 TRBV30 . CAWSHVGYTF TGTGCCTGGAGTCACGTAGGCTACACCTTC
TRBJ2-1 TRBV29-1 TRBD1 CSYRGTGAYNEQFF TGCTCCTATAGAGGGACAGGGGCGTACAATGAGCAGTTCTTC
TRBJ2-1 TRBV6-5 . CASTQPGHGEQFF TGTGCCAGCACCCAACCTGGGCACGGGGAGCAGTTCTTC
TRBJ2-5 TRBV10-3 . CAISEMRGKETQYF TGTGCCATCAGTGAAATGAGAGGGAAAGAGACCCAGTACTTC
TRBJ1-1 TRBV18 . CASSPRPGEDTEAFF TGTGCCAGCTCACCACGTCCCGGGGAGGACACTGAAGCTTTCTTT
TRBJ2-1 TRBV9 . CASSVAWTRDEQFF TGTGCCAGCAGCGTAGCCTGGACTCGGGATGAGCAGTTCTTC
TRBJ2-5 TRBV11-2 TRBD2 CASSLKGLASQETQYF TGTGCCAGCAGCTTAAAAGGACTAGCTTCACAAGAGACCCAGTACTTC
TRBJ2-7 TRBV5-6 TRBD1 CASSLAGQGYEQYF TGTGCCAGCAGCTTGGCGGGACAGGGGTACGAGCAGTACTTC